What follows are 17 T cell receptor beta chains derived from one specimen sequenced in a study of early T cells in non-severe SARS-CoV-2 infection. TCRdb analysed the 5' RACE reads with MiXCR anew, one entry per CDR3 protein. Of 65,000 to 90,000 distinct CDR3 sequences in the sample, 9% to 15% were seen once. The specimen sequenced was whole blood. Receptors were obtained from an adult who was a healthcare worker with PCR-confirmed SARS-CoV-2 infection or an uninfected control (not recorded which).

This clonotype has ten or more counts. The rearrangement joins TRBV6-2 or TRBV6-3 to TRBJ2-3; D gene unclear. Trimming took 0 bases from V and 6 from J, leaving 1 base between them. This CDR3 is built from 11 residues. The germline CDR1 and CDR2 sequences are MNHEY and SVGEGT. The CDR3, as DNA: TGTGCCAGCAGTTACTCGGATACGCAGTATTTT. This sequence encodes CASSYSDTQYF.

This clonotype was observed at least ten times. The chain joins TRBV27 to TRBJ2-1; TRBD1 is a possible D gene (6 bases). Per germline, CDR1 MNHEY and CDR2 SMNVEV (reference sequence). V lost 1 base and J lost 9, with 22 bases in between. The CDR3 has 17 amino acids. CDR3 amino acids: CASSLFGGPASSREQFF. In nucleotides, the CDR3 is TGTGCCAGCAGTTTATTTGGGGGCCCGGCTAGCTCGCGTGAGCAGTTCTTC.

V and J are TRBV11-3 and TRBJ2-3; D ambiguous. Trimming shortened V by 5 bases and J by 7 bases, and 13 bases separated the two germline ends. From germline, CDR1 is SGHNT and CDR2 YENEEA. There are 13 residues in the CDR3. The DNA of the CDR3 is TGTGCCAGCAGCCCAGACGAAACGCATACGCAGTATTTT. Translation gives CASSPDETHTQYF.

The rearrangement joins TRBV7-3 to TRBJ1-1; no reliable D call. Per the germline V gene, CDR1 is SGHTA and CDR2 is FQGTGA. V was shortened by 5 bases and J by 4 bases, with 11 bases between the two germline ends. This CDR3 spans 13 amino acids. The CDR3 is CASSTFVSTEAFF. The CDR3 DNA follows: TGTGCCAGCAGCACATTTGTGAGCACTGAAGCTTTCTTT. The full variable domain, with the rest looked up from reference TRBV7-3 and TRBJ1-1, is GAGVSQTPSNKVTEKGKYVELRCDPISGHTALYWYRQSLGQGPEFLIYFQGTGAADDSGLPNDRFFAVRPEGSVSTLKIQRTERGDSAVYLCASSTFVSTEAFFGQGTRLTVV.

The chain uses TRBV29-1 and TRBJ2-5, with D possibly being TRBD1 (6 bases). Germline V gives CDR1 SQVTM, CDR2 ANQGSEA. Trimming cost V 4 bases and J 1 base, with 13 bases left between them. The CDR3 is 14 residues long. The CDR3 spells CSVGGWTAQETQYF. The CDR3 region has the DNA TGCAGCGTTGGAGGTTGGACAGCCCAAGAGACCCAGTACTTC.

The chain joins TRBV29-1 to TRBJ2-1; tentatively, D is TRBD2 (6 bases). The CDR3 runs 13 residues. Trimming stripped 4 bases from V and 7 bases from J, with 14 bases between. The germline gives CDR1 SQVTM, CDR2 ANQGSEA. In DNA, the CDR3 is TGCAGCGTTGGCAGCTTCGGGGGAAATGAGCAGTTCTTC. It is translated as CSVGSFGGNEQFF.

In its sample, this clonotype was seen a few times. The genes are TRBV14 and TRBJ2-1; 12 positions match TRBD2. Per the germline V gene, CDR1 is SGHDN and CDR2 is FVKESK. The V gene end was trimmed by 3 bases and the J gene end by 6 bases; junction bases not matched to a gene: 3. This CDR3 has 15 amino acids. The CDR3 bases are TGTGCCAGCAGCCACGGGACTAGCGGGTTCAATGAGCAGTTCTTC. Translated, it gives CASSHGTSGFNEQFF. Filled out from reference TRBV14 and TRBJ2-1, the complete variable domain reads EAGVTQFPSHSVIEKGQTVTLRCDPISGHDNLYWYRRVMGKEIKFLLHFVKESKQDESGMPNNRFLAERTGGTYSTLKVQPAELEDSGVYFCASSHGTSGFNEQFFGPGTRLTVL.

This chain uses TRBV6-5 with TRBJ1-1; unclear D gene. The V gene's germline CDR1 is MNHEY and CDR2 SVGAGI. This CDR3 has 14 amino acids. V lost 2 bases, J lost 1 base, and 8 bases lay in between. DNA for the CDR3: TGTGCCAGCAGTTACAGTCGTACGAACACTGAAGCTTTCTTT. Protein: CASSYSRTNTEAFF.

CDR3 residues: CSASLVMNTEAFF. CDR3 coding DNA: TGCAGTGCTAGTTTAGTCATGAACACTGAAGCTTTCTTT. The chain couples TRBV20-1 to TRBJ1-1, with unresolved D. CDR1 is DFQATT and CDR2 is SNEGSKA in the germline V gene (reference sequence). V was pared by 3 bases and J by 0 bases, with 8 bases between. The CDR3 covers 13 residues.

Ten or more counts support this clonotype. This chain's CDR3 is CASSLSGLPTSGRAHEQYF. The DNA of the CDR3 is TGTGCCAGCAGTTTATCGGGCCTTCCAACTAGCGGGAGGGCCCACGAGCAGTACTTC. The chain links TRBV27 to TRBJ2-7, with 13 bases that match TRBD2. Germline V CDR1 and CDR2: MNHEY, SMNVEV (reference sequence). V lost 0 bases, J lost 5 bases, and 13 bases stayed unmatched. This CDR3 spans 19 amino acids.

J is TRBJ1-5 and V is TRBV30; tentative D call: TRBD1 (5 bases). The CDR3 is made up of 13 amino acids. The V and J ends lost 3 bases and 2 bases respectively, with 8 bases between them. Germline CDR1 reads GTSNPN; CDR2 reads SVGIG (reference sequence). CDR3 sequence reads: CAWSPGGNQPQHF. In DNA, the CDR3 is TGTGCCTGGAGCCCGGGGGGCAATCAGCCCCAGCATTTT.

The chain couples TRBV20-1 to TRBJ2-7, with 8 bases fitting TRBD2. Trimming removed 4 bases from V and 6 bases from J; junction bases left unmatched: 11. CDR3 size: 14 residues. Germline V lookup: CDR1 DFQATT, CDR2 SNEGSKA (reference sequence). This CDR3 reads CSATRLAGLFEQYF. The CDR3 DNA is TGCAGTGCTACCCGGCTAGCGGGCTTGTTCGAGCAGTACTTC.

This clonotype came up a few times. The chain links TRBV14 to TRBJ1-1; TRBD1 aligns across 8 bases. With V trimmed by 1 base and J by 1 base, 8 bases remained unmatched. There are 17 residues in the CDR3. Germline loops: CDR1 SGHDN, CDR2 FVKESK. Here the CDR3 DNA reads TGTGCCAGCAGCCAAGGGGGGAGGACAGGGAGGAACACTGAAGCTTTCTTT. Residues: CASSQGGRTGRNTEAFF.

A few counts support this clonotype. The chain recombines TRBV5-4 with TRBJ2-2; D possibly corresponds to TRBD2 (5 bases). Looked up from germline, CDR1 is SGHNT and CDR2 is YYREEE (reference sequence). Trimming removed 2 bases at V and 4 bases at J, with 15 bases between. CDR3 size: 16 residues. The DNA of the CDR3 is TGTGCCAGCAGCTTTCCCGCTCAACGGGGCACCGGGGAGCTGTTTTTT. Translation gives CASSFPAQRGTGELFF.

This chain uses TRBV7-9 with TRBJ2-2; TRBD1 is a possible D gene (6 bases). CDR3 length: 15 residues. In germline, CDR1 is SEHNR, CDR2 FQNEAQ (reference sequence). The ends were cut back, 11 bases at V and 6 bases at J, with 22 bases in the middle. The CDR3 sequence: CALPPRGEYAGELFF. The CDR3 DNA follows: TGTGCCCTACCACCCAGGGGTGAATACGCCGGGGAGCTGTTTTTT.

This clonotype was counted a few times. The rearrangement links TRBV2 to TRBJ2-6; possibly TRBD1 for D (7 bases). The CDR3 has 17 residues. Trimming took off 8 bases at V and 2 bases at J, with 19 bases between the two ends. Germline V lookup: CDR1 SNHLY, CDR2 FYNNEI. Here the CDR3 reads CASGTAGGLTGANVLTF. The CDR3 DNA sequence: TGTGCCAGCGGGACAGCGGGTGGGTTGACTGGGGCCAACGTCCTGACTTTC.

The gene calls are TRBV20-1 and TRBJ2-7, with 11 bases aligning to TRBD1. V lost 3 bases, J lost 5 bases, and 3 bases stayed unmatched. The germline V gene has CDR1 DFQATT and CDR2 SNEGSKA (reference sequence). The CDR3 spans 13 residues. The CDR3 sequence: CSASGDRGDEQYF. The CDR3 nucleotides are TGCAGTGCTAGTGGGGACAGGGGGGACGAGCAGTACTTC.